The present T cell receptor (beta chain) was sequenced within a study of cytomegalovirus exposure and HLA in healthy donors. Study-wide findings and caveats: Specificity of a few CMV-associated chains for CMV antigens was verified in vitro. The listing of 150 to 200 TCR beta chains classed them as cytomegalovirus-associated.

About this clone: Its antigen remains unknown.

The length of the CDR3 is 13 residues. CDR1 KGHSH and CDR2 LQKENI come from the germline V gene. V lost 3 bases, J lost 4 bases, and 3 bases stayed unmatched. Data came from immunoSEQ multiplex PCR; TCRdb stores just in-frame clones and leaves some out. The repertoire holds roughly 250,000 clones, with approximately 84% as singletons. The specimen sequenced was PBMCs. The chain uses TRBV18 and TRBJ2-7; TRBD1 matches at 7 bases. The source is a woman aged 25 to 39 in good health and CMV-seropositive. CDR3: CASSPGQTYEQYF. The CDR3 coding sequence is TGTGCCAGCTCACCGGGACAGACGTACGAGCAGTACTTC.